One sample yielded the 10 T cell receptor beta chains listed below, sequenced in a study of a mutant IDH1 vaccine in newly diagnosed glioma. Their target antigens are unknown. Documented time point: week 47, end of study. Every single dose of the vaccine, 300 ug of mutant IDH1 20-mer peptide, came with topical imiquimod. Generated by immunoSEQ multiplex PCR, the TCRdb table keeps only in-frame clones and is missing some. The sample lists 45,000 to 55,000 clones; about four fifths were seen once. Sequenced material: PBMCs, taken from a glioma patient whose treatment included an IDH1 peptide vaccine. Receptor source: a woman in her thirties with glioma. Some clones in this sample may be carry-over from other donors' samples.

Of note for this clone: Other nucleotide sequences from this sample produce the same CDR3. The chain employs TRBV9 and TRBJ2-5; no clear D. This CDR3 region has 15 residues. V was cut by 3 bases and J by 5 bases, with 17 bases left in between. Germline V CDR1 and CDR2: SGDLS, YYNGEE. The CDR3 is CASSASGRPQETQYF. CDR3 nucleotides: TGTGCCAGCAGCGCCTCCGGGCGCCCCCAGGAGACCCAGTACTTC.

The chain joins TRBV6-1 to TRBJ1-5; D uncertain. V was pared by 4 bases and J by 6 bases, with 10 bases between. Germline loops: CDR1 MNHNS, CDR2 SASEGT. The CDR3 loop spans 13 amino acids. CDR3 sequence (DNA): TGTGCCAGCAGTGGGGCCGCCGGTCAGCCCCAGCATTTT. Protein: CASSGAAGQPQHF.

The chain has TRBV19 and TRBJ1-2; unclear D gene. CDR1 is LNHDA and CDR2 is SQIVND in the germline V gene (reference sequence). The CDR3 is made up of 15 amino acids. V was cut by 10 bases and J by 0 bases, with 18 bases left in between. Here the CDR3 DNA reads TGTGCCACTCTTCGGGAGACGGATCCTAACTATGGCTACACCTTC. It yields the protein CATLRETDPNYGYTF.

V usage is TRBV10-3 and J usage is TRBJ1-5, with TRBD1 matching 12 bases. Trimming took 0 bases from V and 5 from J; bases not matched to a gene: 8. Germline assignment: CDR1 ENHRY and CDR2 SYGVKD. The length of the CDR3 is 18 residues. The CDR3 bases are TGTGCCATCAGTGAGTCCCACCGGGGGACAGGGGGCGATCAGCCCCAGCATTTT. Translated: CAISESHRGTGGDQPQHF.

This clone was found a few times. The gene calls are TRBV4-2 and TRBJ2-2, with D perhaps matching TRBD2 (5 bases). The CDR3 runs to 16 residues. V was pared by 2 bases and J by 6 bases, with 16 bases between. CDR1 is LGHNA, CDR2 YNFKEQ, per germline. This chain's CDR3 is CASSQTRPGGSGELFF. The CDR3 region has the DNA TGTGCCAGCAGCCAAACGAGACCAGGAGGTTCCGGGGAGCTGTTTTTT.

The chain uses TRBV29-1 and TRBJ1-4, with D uncertain. Germline loops: CDR1 SQVTM, CDR2 ANQGSEA. The CDR3 consists of 13 residues. V was clipped by 6 bases and J by 8 bases, with 16 bases between them. The chain's CDR3 is CSVHDGLREKLFF. As DNA, the CDR3 is TGCAGCGTCCACGACGGGTTGAGGGAAAAACTGTTTTTT.

The rearrangement uses TRBV18 and TRBJ2-2, with 7 positions matching TRBD2. With 1 base clipped from V and 2 bases from J, the junction kept 4 bases outside the gene matches. The CDR3 consists of 16 residues. The germline V gene has CDR1 KGHSH and CDR2 LQKENI. The CDR3 sequence is CASSPQSSGNTGELFF. The CDR3 bases are TGTGCCAGCTCACCACAGTCTAGCGGCAACACCGGGGAGCTGTTTTTT.

V gene TRBV19 combines with J gene TRBJ1-4; D perhaps matches TRBD1 (6 bases). V lost 2 bases, J lost 5 bases, and 24 bases lay in between. Germline assignment: CDR1 LNHDA and CDR2 SQIVND (reference sequence). CDR3 length equals 19 residues. CDR3 sequence (DNA): TGTGCCAGTAGTATAAGGATAGGCCTTAGACAGGTGTTAAATGAAAAACTGTTTTTT. Protein sequence: CASSIRIGLRQVLNEKLFF.

This clone was counted a few times. The genes are TRBV19 and TRBJ1-1; D gene ambiguous. This CDR3 region has 15 residues. The germline CDR1 and CDR2 sequences are LNHDA and SQIVND (reference sequence). Trimming took off 3 bases at V and 1 base at J, with 12 bases between the two ends. This CDR3 reads CASSIALYKNTEAFF. CDR3 sequence (DNA): TGTGCCAGTAGTATTGCCCTCTACAAGAACACTGAAGCTTTCTTT.

This chain uses TRBV9 with TRBJ2-7, with D possibly TRBD2 on 5 matching bases. The CDR3 has 15 residues. CDR1 and CDR2 from the germline V gene are SGDLS and YYNGEE. Trimming pared 0 bases from V and 2 bases from J, leaving 12 bases between. This CDR3 reads CASSVGEGGTYEQYF. CDR3 DNA: TGTGCCAGCAGCGTAGGAGAAGGAGGAACCTACGAGCAGTACTTC. Full variable domain (remainder filled in from reference TRBV9 and TRBJ2-7): DSGVTQTPKHLITATGQRVTLRCSPRSGDLSVYWYQQSLDQGLQFLIQYYNGEERAKGNILERFSAQQFPDLHSELNLSSLELGDSALYFCASSVGEGGTYEQYFGPGTRLTVT.